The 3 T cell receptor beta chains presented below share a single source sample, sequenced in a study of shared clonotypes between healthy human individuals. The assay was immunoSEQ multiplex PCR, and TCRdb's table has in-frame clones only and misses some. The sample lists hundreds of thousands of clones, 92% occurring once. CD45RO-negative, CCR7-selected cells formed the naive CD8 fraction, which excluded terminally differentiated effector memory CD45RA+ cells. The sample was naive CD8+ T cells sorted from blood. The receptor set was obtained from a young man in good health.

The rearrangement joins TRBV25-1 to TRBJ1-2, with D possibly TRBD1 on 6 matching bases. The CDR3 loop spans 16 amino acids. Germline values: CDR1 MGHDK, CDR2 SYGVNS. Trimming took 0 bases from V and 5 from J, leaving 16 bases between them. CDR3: CASSEYLAGVGYGYTF. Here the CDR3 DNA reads TGTGCCAGCAGTGAATATCTCGCAGGGGTCGGGTATGGCTACACCTTC.

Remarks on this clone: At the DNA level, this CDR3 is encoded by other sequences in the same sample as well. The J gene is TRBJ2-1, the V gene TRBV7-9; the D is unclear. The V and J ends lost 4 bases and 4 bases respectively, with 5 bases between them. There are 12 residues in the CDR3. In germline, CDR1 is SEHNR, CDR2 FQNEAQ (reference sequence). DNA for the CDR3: TGTGCCAGCAGCTCTGGGTACAATGAGCAGTTCTTC. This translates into CASSSGYNEQFF.

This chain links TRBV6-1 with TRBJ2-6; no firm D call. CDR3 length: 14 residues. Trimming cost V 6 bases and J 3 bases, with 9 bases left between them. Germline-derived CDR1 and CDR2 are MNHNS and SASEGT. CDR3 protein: CASRDASGANVLTF. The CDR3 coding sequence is TGTGCCAGCAGAGACGCTAGTGGGGCCAACGTCCTGACTTTC.